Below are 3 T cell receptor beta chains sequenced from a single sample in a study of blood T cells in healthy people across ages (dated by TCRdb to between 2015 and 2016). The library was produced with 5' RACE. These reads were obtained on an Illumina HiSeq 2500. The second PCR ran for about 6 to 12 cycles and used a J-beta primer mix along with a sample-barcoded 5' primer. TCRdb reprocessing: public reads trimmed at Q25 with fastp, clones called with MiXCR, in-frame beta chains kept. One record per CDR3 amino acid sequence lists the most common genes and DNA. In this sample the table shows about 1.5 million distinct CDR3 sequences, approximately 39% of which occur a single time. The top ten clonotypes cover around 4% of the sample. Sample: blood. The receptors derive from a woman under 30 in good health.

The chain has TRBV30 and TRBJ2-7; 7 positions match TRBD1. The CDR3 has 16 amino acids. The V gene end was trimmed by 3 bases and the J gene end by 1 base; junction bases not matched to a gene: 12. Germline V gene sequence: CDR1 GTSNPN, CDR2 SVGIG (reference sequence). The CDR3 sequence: CAWSLLSPGQSYEQYF. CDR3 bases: TGTGCCTGGAGCCTGCTGTCCCCGGGACAGTCCTACGAGCAGTACTTC.

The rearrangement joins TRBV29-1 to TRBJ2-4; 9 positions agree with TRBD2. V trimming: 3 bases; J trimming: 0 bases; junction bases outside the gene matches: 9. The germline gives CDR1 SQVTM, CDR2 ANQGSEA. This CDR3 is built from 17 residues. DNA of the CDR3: TGCAGCGTTGAGGCGGGAGGGGAGCTACTAGCCAAAAACATTCAGTACTTC. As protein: CSVEAGGELLAKNIQYF.

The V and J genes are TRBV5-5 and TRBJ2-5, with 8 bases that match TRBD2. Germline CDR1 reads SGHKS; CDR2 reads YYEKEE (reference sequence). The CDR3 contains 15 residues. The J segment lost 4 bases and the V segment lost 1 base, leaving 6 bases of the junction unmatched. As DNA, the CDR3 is TGTGCCAGCAGCTTGAGTACCGGGAGGGGAGAGACCCAGTACTTC. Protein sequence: CASSLSTGRGETQYF.